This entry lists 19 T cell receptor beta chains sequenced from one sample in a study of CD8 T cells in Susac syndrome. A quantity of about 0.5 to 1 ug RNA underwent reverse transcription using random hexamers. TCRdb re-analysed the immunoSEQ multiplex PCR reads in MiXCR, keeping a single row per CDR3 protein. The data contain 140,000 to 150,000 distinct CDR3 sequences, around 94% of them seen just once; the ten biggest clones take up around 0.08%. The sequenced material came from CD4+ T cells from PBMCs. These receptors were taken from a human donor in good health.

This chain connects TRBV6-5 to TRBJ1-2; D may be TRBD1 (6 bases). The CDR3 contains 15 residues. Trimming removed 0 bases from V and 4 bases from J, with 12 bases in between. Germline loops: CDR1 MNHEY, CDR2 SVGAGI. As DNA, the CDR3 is TGTGCCAGCAGTTACTCCGGGGGGCCCAGCTATGGCTACACCTTC. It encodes CASSYSGGPSYGYTF.

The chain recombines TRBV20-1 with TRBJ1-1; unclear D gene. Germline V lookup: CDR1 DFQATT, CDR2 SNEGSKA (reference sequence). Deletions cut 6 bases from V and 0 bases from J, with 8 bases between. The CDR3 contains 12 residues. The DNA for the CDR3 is TGCAGTGCCAGTTACATGAACACTGAAGCTTTCTTT. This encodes CSASYMNTEAFF.

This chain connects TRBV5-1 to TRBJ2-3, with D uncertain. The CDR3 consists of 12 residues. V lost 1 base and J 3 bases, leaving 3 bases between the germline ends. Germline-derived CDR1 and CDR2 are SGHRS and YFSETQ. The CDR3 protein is CASSLMTDTQYF. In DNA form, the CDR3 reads TGCGCCAGCAGCTTGATGACAGATACGCAGTATTTT.

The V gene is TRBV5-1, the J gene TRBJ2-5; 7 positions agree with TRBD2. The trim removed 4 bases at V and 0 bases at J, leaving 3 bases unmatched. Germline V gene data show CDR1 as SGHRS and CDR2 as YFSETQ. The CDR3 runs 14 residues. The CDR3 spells CASSMSGDQETQYF. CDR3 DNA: TGCGCCAGCAGCATGAGCGGGGACCAAGAGACCCAGTACTTC.

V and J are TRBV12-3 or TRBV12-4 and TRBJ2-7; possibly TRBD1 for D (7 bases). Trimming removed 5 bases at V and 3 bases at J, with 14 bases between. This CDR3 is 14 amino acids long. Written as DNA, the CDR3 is TGTGCCAGCAGTGCCCGACAGGGAGGCTACGAGCAGTACTTC. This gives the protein CASSARQGGYEQYF.

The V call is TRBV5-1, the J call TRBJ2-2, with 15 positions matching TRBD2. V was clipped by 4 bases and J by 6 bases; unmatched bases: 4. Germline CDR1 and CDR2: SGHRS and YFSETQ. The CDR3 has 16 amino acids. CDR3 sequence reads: CASSDRTSGRAGELFF. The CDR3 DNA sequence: TGCGCCAGCAGCGACCGGACTAGCGGGAGGGCCGGGGAGCTGTTTTTT.

The CDR3 nucleotides are TGTGCCATCAGTGAGCCGGGGGAGGCAGCTTTCTTT. This translates into CAISEPGEAAFF. This chain links TRBV10-3 with TRBJ1-1, with D maybe TRBD1 (5 bases). There are 12 residues in the CDR3. The germline V gene has CDR1 ENHRY and CDR2 SYGVKD. Trimming left V 2 bases short and J 10 bases short, with 11 bases between.

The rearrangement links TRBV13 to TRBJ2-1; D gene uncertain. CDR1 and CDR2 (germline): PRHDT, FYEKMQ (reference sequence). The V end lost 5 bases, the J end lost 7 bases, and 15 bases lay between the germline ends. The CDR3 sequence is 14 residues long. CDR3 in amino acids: CASSTWTEGNEQFF. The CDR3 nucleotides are TGTGCCAGCAGCACCTGGACGGAAGGGAATGAGCAGTTCTTC.

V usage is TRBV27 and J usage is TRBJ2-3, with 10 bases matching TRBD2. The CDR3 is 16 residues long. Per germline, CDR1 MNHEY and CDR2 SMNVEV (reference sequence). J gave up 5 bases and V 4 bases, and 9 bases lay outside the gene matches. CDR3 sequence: CASSSPSGRAEDTQYF. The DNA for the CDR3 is TGTGCCAGCAGTTCGCCCAGCGGGAGGGCCGAAGATACGCAGTATTTT.

CDR3 residues: CASSVDRVQETQYF. The CDR3 DNA sequence: TGTGCCAGCAGTGTCGATCGGGTCCAAGAGACCCAGTACTTC. The gene calls are TRBV2 and TRBJ2-5; D not certain. Per the germline V gene, CDR1 is SNHLY and CDR2 is FYNNEI. With 4 bases removed from V and 1 base from J, the gap between germline ends came to 10 bases. CDR3 length equals 14 residues.

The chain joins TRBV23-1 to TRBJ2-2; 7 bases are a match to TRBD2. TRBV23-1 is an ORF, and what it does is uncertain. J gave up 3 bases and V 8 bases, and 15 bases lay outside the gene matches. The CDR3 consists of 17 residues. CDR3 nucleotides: TGCGCCAGCCGCCCGGGACTACTCCCAAAATACACCGGGGAGCTGTTTTTT. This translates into CASRPGLLPKYTGELFF.

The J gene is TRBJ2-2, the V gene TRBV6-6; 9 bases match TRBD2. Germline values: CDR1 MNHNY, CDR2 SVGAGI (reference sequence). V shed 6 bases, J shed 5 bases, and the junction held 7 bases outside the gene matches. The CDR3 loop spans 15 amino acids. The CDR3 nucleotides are TGTGCCAGCAGATATAGCGGGAGCGGGACCGGGGAGCTGTTTTTT. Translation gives CASRYSGSGTGELFF.

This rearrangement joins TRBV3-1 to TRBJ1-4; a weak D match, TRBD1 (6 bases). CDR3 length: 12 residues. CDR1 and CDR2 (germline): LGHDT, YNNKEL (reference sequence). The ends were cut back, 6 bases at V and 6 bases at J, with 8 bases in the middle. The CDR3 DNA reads TGTGCCAGCAGGCGACAGGATGAAAAACTGTTTTTT. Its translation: CASRRQDEKLFF.

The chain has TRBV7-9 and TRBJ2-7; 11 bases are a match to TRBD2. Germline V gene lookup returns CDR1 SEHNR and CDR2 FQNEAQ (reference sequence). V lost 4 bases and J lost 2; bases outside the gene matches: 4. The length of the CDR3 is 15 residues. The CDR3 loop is CASSSPGLAAYEQYF. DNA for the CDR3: TGTGCCAGCAGCTCCCCGGGACTAGCGGCCTACGAGCAGTACTTC.

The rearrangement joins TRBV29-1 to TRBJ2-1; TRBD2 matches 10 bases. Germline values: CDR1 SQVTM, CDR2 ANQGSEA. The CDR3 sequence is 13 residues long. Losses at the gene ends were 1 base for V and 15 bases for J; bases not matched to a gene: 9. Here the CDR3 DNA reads TGCAGCGTTGAAGCGGGACTAGCGCGCCTCGGGTTCTTC. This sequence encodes CSVEAGLARLGFF.

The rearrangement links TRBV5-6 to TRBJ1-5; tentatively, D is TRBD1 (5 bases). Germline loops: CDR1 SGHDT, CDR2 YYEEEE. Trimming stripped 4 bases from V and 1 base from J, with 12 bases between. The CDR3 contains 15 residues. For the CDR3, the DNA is TGTGCCAGCAGCCGGGACGGAATAAGCAATCAGCCCCAGCATTTT. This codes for CASSRDGISNQPQHF.

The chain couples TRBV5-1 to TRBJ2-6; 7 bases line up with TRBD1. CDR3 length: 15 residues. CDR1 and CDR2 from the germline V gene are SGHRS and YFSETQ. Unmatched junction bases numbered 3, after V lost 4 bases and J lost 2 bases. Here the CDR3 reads CASSQTGAGANVLTF. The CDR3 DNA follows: TGCGCCAGCAGCCAAACAGGGGCTGGGGCCAACGTCCTGACTTTC. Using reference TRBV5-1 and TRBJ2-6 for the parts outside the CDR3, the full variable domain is KAGVTQTPRYLIKTRGQQVTLSCSPISGHRSVSWYQQTPGQGLQFLFEYFSETQRNKGNFPGRFSGRQFSNSRSEMNVSTLELGDSALYLCASSQTGAGANVLTFGAGSRLTVL.

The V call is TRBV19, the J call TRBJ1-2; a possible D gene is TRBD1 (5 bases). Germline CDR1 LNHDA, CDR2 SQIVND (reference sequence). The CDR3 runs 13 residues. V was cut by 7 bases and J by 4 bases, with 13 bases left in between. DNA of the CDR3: TGTGCCAGTAACGCTAGGGGATCCTATGGCTACACCTTC. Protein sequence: CASNARGSYGYTF.

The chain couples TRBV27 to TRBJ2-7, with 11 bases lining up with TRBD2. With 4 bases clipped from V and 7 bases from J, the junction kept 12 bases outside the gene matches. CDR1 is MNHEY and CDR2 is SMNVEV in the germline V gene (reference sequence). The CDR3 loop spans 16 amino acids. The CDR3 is CASSSPGTSGSREQYF. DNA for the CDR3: TGTGCCAGCAGTTCGCCCGGGACTAGCGGATCTCGGGAGCAGTACTTC.